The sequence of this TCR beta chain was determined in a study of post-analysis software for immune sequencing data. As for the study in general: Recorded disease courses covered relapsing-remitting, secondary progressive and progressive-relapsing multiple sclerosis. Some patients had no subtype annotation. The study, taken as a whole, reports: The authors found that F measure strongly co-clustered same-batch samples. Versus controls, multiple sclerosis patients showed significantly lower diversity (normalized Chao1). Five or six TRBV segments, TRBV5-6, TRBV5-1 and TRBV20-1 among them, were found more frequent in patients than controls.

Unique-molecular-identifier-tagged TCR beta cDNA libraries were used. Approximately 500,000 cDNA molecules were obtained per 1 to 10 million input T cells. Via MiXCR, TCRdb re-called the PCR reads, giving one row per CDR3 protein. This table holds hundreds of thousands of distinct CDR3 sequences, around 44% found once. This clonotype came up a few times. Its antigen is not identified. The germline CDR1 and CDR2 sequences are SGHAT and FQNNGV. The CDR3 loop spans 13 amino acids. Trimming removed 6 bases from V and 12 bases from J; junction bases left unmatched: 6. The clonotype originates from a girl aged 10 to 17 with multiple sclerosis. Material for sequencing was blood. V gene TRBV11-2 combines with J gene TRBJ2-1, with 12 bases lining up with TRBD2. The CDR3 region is CASRRLAGARQFF. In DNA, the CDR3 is TGTGCCAGCAGAAGACTAGCGGGAGCGAGGCAGTTCTTC.